The rows below give T cell receptor beta chains drawn from one sample of a study of CD8 T cells in Susac syndrome. Via MiXCR, TCRdb re-called the immunoSEQ multiplex PCR reads, giving one row per CDR3 protein. There are approximately 150,000 distinct CDR3 sequences in the sample; approximately 94% occur only once, and over 0.07% lies in the top ten. The sequencing sample was made of CD4+ T cells from PBMCs. Receptors were obtained from a human donor in good health. CDR3s include the opening cysteine and the closing phenylalanine or tryptophan. The D gene is left open where the match is weak. A clone size is listed for some rows: how often the clone was seen (once, few, many), or a class if it is expanded.

d_gene	abundance	j_gene	v_gene	CDR3aa	CDR3nt
NA	NA	TRBJ1-2	TRBV12-3/TRBV12-4	CASTARAYGYTF	TGTGCCAGCACCGCTCGGGCGTATGGCTACACCTTC
TRBD1	NA	TRBJ2-7	TRBV7-2	CASSSGTGRGYEQYF	TGTGCCAGCAGCTCAGGGACAGGGAGGGGCTACGAGCAGTACTTC
TRBD1	NA	TRBJ2-7	TRBV20-1	CSAGQGTYEQYF	TGCAGTGCCGGACAGGGAACCTACGAGCAGTACTTC
NA	once	TRBJ1-5	TRBV30	CAWSGGLTLDSNQPQHF	TGTGCCTGGAGTGGAGGTCTTACACTGGATAGCAATCAGCCCCAGCATTTT
NA	NA	TRBJ1-1	TRBV4-2	CASSQDRVGNTEAFF	TGTGCCAGCAGCCAAGATCGGGTCGGGAACACTGAAGCTTTCTTT
TRBD1	NA	TRBJ1-5	TRBV19	CASSIRDRGGQPQHF	TGTGCCAGTAGTATACGGGACAGGGGTGGCCAGCCCCAGCATTTT
NA	NA	TRBJ2-1	TRBV24-1	CATSSSLGNEQFF	TGTGCCACCAGTTCCAGTCTAGGAAATGAGCAGTTCTTC
NA	NA	TRBJ2-7	TRBV25-1	CASSDWVDEQYF	TGTGCCAGCAGTGACTGGGTTGACGAGCAGTACTTC
NA	NA	TRBJ2-3	TRBV7-9	CASSLDGRGSDTQYF	TGTGCCAGCAGCTTAGACGGCCGGGGTTCCGATACGCAGTATTTT
NA	NA	TRBJ1-1	TRBV18	CASSPPKAANTEAFF	TGTGCCAGCTCACCACCGAAGGCTGCGAACACTGAAGCTTTCTTT
TRBD1	NA	TRBJ1-1	TRBV20-1	CSARDPGQGGTEAFF	TGCAGTGCTAGAGATCCGGGACAGGGAGGCACTGAAGCTTTCTTT
NA	NA	TRBJ1-1	TRBV7-9	CASSLAGDTEAFF	TGTGCCAGCAGCTTAGCTGGTGACACTGAAGCTTTCTTT
NA	once	TRBJ1-1	TRBV5-4	CASSLTGSGGTEAFF	TGTGCCAGCAGCTTGACAGGTTCTGGGGGCACTGAAGCTTTCTTT
NA	NA	TRBJ1-3	TRBV24-1	CATSDPRSGNTIYF	TGTGCCACCAGTGATCCCCGGTCCGGAAACACCATATATTTT
NA	NA	TRBJ2-5	TRBV14	CASSQNPTGTQYF	TGTGCCAGCAGCCAAAACCCCACCGGGACCCAGTACTTC
NA	once	TRBJ2-1	TRBV6-5	CASTRGYEQFF	TGTGCCAGCACCCGGGGGTATGAGCAGTTCTTC
TRBD2	NA	TRBJ2-4	TRBV20-1	CSVEKTLAGGPSQYF	TGCAGTGTCGAAAAAACTCTAGCGGGAGGGCCTAGTCAGTACTTC
TRBD2	NA	TRBJ2-1	TRBV7-9	CASSPGLAGNYNEQFF	TGTGCCAGCAGCCCCGGACTAGCGGGAAACTACAATGAGCAGTTCTTC
TRBD1	NA	TRBJ2-1	TRBV3-1	CASSKTGGNEQFF	TGTGCCAGCAGCAAGACAGGGGGAAATGAGCAGTTCTTC
TRBD2	NA	TRBJ2-1	TRBV4-2	CASSQVAGADEQFF	TGTGCCAGCAGCCAAGTGGCGGGAGCCGATGAGCAGTTCTTC
NA	NA	TRBJ2-2	TRBV14	CASSQLRDHSNTGELFF	TGTGCCAGCAGCCAATTGCGGGACCACTCCAACACCGGGGAGCTGTTTTTT
TRBD1	NA	TRBJ1-4	TRBV30	CAWSARGPTNEKLFF	TGTGCCTGGAGCGCCAGGGGGCCTACTAATGAAAAACTGTTTTTT
TRBD1	once	TRBJ2-7	TRBV12-3/TRBV12-4	CASSLGDRISGDKQYF	TGTGCCAGCAGTTTAGGGGACAGGATTTCAGGCGACAAGCAGTACTTC
NA	NA	TRBJ2-3	TRBV21-1	CASSKEGKRCSTDTQYF	TGTGCCAGCAGCAAAGAAGGTAAAAGATGCAGCACAGATACGCAGTATTTT
TRBD2	NA	TRBJ2-3	TRBV20-1	CSALAGGADTQYF	TGCAGTGCCCTAGCGGGAGGAGCAGATACGCAGTATTTT
NA	NA	TRBJ2-3	TRBV20-1	CSATGRADTQYF	TGCAGTGCTACCGGTAGGGCAGATACGCAGTATTTT
NA	NA	TRBJ1-2	TRBV30	CATRGSAGYGYTF	TGTGCCACCCGGGGGAGTGCGGGCTATGGCTACACCTTC
TRBD1	NA	TRBJ1-1	TRBV5-6	CASSLWDRAEPTEAFF	TGTGCCAGCAGCTTGTGGGACAGGGCTGAGCCCACTGAAGCTTTCTTT
NA	NA	TRBJ2-3	TRBV20-1	CSASDALQDTQYF	TGCAGTGCTAGCGACGCACTCCAAGATACGCAGTATTTT
NA	NA	TRBJ2-3	TRBV30	CAWRPPGVDTQYF	TGTGCCTGGAGGCCCCCAGGCGTAGATACGCAGTATTTT
NA	NA	TRBJ2-2	TRBV24-1	CATSDLEVRELFF	TGTGCCACCAGTGATTTAGAGGTCAGGGAGCTGTTTTTT
TRBD2	NA	TRBJ2-5	TRBV10-3	CAISRLAGETQYF	TGTGCCATCAGTCGACTAGCAGGAGAGACCCAGTACTTC
TRBD2	NA	TRBJ2-1	TRBV11-2	CASSLGITSGRSLQEQFF	TGTGCCAGCAGCTTAGGTATCACTAGCGGGAGGTCCCTCCAGGAGCAGTTCTTC
TRBD2	NA	TRBJ2-7	TRBV7-9	CASSLSLAGVNEQYF	TGTGCCAGCAGCTTATCCCTAGCGGGAGTCAACGAGCAGTACTTC
NA	NA	TRBJ1-2	TRBV12-3/TRBV12-4	CASSYRTQPIYGYTF	TGTGCCAGCAGTTATCGCACACAACCGATCTATGGCTACACCTTC